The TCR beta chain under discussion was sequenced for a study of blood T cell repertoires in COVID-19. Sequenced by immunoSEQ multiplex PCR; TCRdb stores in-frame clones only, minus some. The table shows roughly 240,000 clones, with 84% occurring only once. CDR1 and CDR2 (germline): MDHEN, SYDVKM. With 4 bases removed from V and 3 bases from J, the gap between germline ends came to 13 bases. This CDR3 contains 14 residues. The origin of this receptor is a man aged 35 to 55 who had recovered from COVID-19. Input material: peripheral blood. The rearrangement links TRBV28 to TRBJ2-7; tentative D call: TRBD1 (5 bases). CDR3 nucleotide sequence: TGTGCCAGCAGTTCCCCAGGGATCGGCTACGAGCAGTACTTC. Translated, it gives CASSSPGIGYEQYF.